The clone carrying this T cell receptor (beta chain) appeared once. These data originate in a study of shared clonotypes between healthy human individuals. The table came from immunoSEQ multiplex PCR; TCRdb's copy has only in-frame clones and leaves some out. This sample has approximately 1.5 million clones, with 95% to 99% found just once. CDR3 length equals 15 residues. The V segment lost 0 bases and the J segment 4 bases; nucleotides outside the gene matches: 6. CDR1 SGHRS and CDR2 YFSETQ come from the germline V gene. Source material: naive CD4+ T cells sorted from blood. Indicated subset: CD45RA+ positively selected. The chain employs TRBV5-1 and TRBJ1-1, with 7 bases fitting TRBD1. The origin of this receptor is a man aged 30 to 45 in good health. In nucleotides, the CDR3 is TGCGCCAGCAGCTTGGAGGGGGCGCGGGCCACTGAAGCTTTCTTT. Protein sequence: CASSLEGARATEAFF.